The clone carrying this T cell receptor (beta chain) was found a few times. The target antigen is unknown. Clones were sequenced by immunoSEQ multiplex PCR, and TCRdb holds only the in-frame ones, with some missing. This table holds around 84,000 clones, 70% to 90% found once. V was clipped by 3 bases and J by 3 bases, with 16 bases between them. From germline, CDR1 is SGDLS and CDR2 YYNGEE. CDR3 size: 15 residues. The data stem from a study of T cell responses to AZD1222 COVID-19 vaccine. Points from the study as a whole: Females outnumbered males among donors, who were mostly white British; clonal diversity was possibly underestimated.

Sample: peripheral blood, taken on day 0 of AZD1222 vaccination. This chain uses TRBV9 with TRBJ2-7, with D hard to call. The source is an adult in good health. The CDR3 protein is CASSADRASNYEQYF. Written as DNA, the CDR3 is TGTGCCAGCAGCGCCGACCGAGCTAGTAACTACGAGCAGTACTTC.